The T cell receptor beta chain described here comes from a study of T cells after yellow fever vaccination. The study, taken as a whole, reports: Abundant clonotypes from the bulk population could contaminate FACS-sorted repertoires.

Comments on this clonotype: Its antigen is unidentified.

Using its own MiXCR run on the 5' RACE reads, TCRdb lists one record per CDR3 protein. The sample consists of 450,000 to 650,000 distinct CDR3 sequences, just over 20% of them appearing once. The TCR comes from a young man who received the YFV17D yellow fever vaccine. The sequences come from PBMCs, collected less than 25 days after the first yellow fever vaccination.

This CDR3 reads CASKWGQPTGELFF. The CDR3 DNA sequence: TGTGCCAGCAAGTGGGGACAGCCCACCGGGGAGCTGTTTTTT. V is TRBV12-3 or TRBV12-4 and J is TRBJ2-2; TRBD1 aligns across 7 bases. This CDR3 spans 14 amino acids. The J segment lost 4 bases and the V segment lost 7 bases, leaving 6 bases of the junction unmatched.